This entry describes one T cell receptor (beta chain). Its recognized antigen is unknown. Base qualities are not recorded, but no much larger clone differs from it by a single base. This sample was taken from a study of cytomegalovirus exposure and HLA in healthy donors listed by TCRdb under 2017. General notes on the study: In an earlier analysis of around 540 of the donors, around 300 Gb of sequence data and approximately 120 million unique TCR beta sequences from about 190 million T cells were reported. An early release covering approximately 600 HLA-typed donors comprised 250 to 350 gigabases of sequencing data and around 86 million unique TCR sequences. Of the roughly 400 genotyped donors, 65% to 90% were placed in the genetic ancestry cluster associated with self-reported Caucasian donors. The aim of the study was to test whether cataloging public T cell receptors could identify signatures of past pathogen exposure. The T cell repertoires of under 750 subjects were profiled by immunosequencing and related to cytomegalovirus serostatus. In addition to the first cohort of around 670 subjects, a separate validation cohort of 120 different subjects was used. The study combined high-throughput TCR immunosequencing, statistical association of individual TCRs with disease status, and machine learning to predict cytomegalovirus infection status. A later analysis re-examined previously published TCR beta repertoires from hundreds of donors and added high-resolution HLA genotyping to investigate patterns of TCR occurrence. In the later analysis, no new phenotypic data were used to find candidate immune exposures; instead, reliance was placed on TCR beta sequences and their occurrence across donors. An earlier analysis of roughly 600 of the donors used high-throughput TCR beta sequencing to judge whether each TCR beta V gene segment behaved as functional or pseudogenic. Donor age, sex, ethnicity and CMV serostatus were compiled alongside the repertoire data. Genome-wide SNP genotypes for about 65% of the 666 donors were used in a later genetic analysis, which treated that subset as a discovery cohort. Every repertoire in the discovery cohort had been generated on one and the same sequencing platform. HLA typing covered class I and class II loci at four-digit resolution. Typing coverage varied by locus: roughly 620-630 donors for A, B, C, DRB1 and DQB1; approximately 560 for DQA1; some 610 for DPA1; roughly 450 for DPB1. Four to six DR-DQ haplotypes were handled as single units for association and clustering, since linkage in the cohort was strong. Across approximately 400 genotyped donors of the cohort, an average of about 220,000 unique TCR beta nucleotide sequences per donor were sequenced, and roughly a sixth of those sequences were non-productive.

The cohort comprised fewer than 750 healthy bone marrow donors. Cohort members were all nominally healthy when sampled, although unrecorded immune exposures were likely present. The donor was CMV seropositive and was included in the group of 250 to 350 seropositive cohort members. Each donor provided a peripheral blood sample, and peripheral blood mononuclear cells were used for TCR beta sequencing. The Qiagen DNeasy Blood Extraction Kit was used to extract genomic DNA from the blood cell samples. The germline V gene (reference sequence) specifies GTSNPN as CDR1 and SVGIG as CDR2. Here V drops 0 bases and J drops 3 bases, and the junction holds 6 bases not matched to any gene. The CDR3 spans 15 residues, from the cysteine through the phenylalanine. The entry retains the CDR3 DNA only, 45 bases that are in frame from base 1. Library preparation used the immunoSEQ multiplex PCR assay. For the multiplex PCR, a mixture combining 60 forward primers for TCR Vbeta segments and 13 reverse primers for TCR Jbeta segments was used. Amplification of the CDR3 region of rearranged TCR beta genes was performed with a multiplex PCR assay on genomic DNA. The amplified TCR beta libraries were sequenced on the Illumina HiSeq System as 87-base-pair reads. In the original analysis: A later analysis counted tens of millions of unique TCR beta chains across the 640 or so repertoires, and roughly 11 million of these chains were shared by at least two donors. To remove PCR and sequencing errors, raw reads were error-corrected and collapsed into unique sequences using a nearest-neighbor algorithm that merged closely related sequences. Alignment of CDR3 sequences to IMGT reference sequences was used to assign V, D and J gene segments. Each retained sequence needed at least a six-nucleotide match to both a V gene segment and a J gene segment. A rearrangement counted as productive if the CDR3 had no stop codons and remained in frame with V and J, and every other rearrangement counted as non-productive. Following IMGT convention, CDR3 was defined as the stretch from the second conserved V-encoded cysteine up to the conserved J-encoded phenylalanine. The earlier analysis of 500 to 600 of the donors excluded sequences that lacked an unambiguous match to a single V gene segment. In an earlier analysis of around 590 of the donors, a V segment was called functional when productive rearrangements were above 56.7%, and segregating when the standard deviation between donors exceeded 5%. A statistical classification framework was built to diagnose cytomegalovirus status from the catalog of TCR beta chain sequences. V and J gene assignment, in a later analysis, came from comparing TCR nucleotide sequences with IMGT/GENE-DB human TR gene sequences. A later analysis assigned CDR3 sequences and most-parsimonious VDJ recombination scenarios with the TCRdist pipeline. A later analysis defined each TCR beta chain by its CDR3 amino acid sequence plus V-gene family, and excluded reads lacking a unique V-gene family. As a way to deal with suspected cross-contamination and a sequencing artifact, a later analysis dropped approximately 590 nucleotide sequences that were highly shared and had low generation probability. A later analysis calculated a clonal expansion index for each public chain from normalized within-repertoire ranks of inferred template counts. In a later analysis, generation probabilities were computed with a VDJ recombination model fitted to out-of-frame rearrangements, and the resulting probabilities were checked against IGoR. A later analysis scored TCR-TCR, TCR-HLA and TCR-CMV co-occurrence with hypergeometric tests, applying a repertoire-size bias correction to TCR pairs. In a later analysis, false discovery rates were estimated by permuting HLA or CMV assignments 20 times. In a later analysis, co-occurring TCRs were grouped using DBSCAN, and TCRdist sequence similarity was added for clustering within HLA-allele-positive subsets. Co-occurrence clustering excluded repertoires with fewer than 30,000 or more than 120,000 public chains, plus five with anomalous nucleotide sharing. In its TCRdb copy, this immuneACCESS table keeps in-frame sequences only and misses some clones. Where compared with another copy, unresolved V genes explain less than half of these, and the others have no known cause. For V, J and clone size, that table is used; D and trimming come from the DNA. The sample data list about 120,000 clones, and around 84% of these were observed just once. Roughly 22% of the sample is in the top ten clones.

Overall results and qualifications from the work: A further reported finding was that TCR beta sequences accurately predicted the HLA-A and HLA-B alleles for most subjects in the first cohort. V-gene and J-gene trimming of TCR beta chains was associated with a missense DCLRE1C variant in a later genetic analysis, and the association was replicated in an independent cohort. According to the authors, the approach could potentially be generalized to other disease states and immunological phenotypes. In the study, 164 TCR beta chains were listed as associated with cytomegalovirus. The presence/absence analyses assumed that sequencing depth was roughly uniform across donors, and that assumption may not be true. Seventeen rarely observed V segments, including chromosome 9 orphons, were excluded from the earlier analysis of about 610 of the donors because counts were too low. In a later analysis, several top co-occurrence clusters were reported to appear linked to parvovirus B19, influenza, CMV and Epstein-Barr virus. The classifier was reported to diagnose cytomegalovirus status with high specificity and sensitivity in both the original and validation cohorts. Some IMGT-functional V segments, including TRBV6-2 and TRBV6-3, could not be told apart with the 87-base-pair reads, so those segments were excluded. Immune exposure information for the cohort was limited to CMV serostatus. In a later genetic analysis, fewer N-insertions in productive TCRs were reported among donors in an Asian-associated ancestry cluster than the roughly 700-donor mean. When HLA alleles, especially DR and DQ, strongly co-occurred, attributing TCR associations to individual alleles was difficult. Because HLA typing was unavailable for some donors at each locus, only the typed subset was used in association tests. In vitro tests confirmed that a few of the cytomegalovirus-associated TCR beta chains recognize cytomegalovirus antigens. A group of highly shared sequence variants was considered likely to be a technical artifact of the sequencing pipeline. A later analysis associated 15,000 to 20,000 TCR beta sequences with specific HLA alleles at a false discovery rate of 0.05. Correlated functional status among segregating V segments might be attributable to linkage disequilibrium, but an unknown experimental factor could not be ruled out. Most CMV-associated TCR beta chains appeared to be HLA-restricted in a later analysis, and the HLA associations seemed to be driven largely by CMV exposure. In a later analysis, HLA-associated TCR beta chains showed more clonal expansion and lower generation probabilities than non-associated chains that were equally common. In a later analysis, TCR association rates were found to vary across HLA loci, with the most associated TCRs seen for DRB1 alleles and the fewest for HLA-C alleles. The cohort was sequenced for TCR beta chains only, and without alpha or paired-chain data the features that could be detected were limited. Across donors, most TCR sequences were observed very rarely, whereas some public TCRs were present in many individuals. Broadly in line with IMGT annotations, most TCR beta V segments showed up in productive rearrangements about 87% or about 30% of the time in an earlier analysis of around 550 of the donors.

Sample: PBMCs. The origin of this receptor is a man aged 25-45 years in good health and CMV-seropositive. The chain couples TRBV30 to TRBJ2-7; 9 bases in the middle match TRBD2. The DNA sequence reads TGTGCCTGGAGTGTACTGGCGGGGGGGATCTACGAGCAGTACTTC. This yields the protein CAWSVLAGGIYEQYF.